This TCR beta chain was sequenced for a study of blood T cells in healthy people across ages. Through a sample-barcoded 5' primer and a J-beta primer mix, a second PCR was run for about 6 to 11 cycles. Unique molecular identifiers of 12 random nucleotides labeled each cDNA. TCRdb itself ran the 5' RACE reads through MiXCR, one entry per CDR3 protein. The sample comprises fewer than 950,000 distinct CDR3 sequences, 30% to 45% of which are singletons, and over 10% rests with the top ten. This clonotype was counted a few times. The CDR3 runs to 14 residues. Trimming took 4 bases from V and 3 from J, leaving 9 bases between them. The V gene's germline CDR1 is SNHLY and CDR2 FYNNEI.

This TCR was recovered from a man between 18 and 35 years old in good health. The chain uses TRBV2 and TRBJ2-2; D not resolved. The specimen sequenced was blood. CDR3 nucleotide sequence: TGTGCCAGCAGTGTTGGTTCGGACACCGGGGAGCTGTTTTTT. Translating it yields CASSVGSDTGELFF.